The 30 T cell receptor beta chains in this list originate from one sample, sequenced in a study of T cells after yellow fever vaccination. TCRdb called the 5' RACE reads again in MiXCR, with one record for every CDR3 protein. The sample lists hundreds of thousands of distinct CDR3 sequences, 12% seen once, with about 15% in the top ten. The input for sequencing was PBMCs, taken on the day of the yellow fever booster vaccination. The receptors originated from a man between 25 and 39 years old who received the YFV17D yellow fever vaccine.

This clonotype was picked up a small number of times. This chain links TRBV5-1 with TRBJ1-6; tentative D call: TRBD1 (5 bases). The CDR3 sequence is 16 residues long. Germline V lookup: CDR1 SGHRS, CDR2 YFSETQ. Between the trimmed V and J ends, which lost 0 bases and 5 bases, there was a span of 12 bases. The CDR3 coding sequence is TGCGCCAGCAGCTTGGGGCGGGGACTTAATAATTCACCCCTCCACTTT. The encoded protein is CASSLGRGLNNSPLHF.

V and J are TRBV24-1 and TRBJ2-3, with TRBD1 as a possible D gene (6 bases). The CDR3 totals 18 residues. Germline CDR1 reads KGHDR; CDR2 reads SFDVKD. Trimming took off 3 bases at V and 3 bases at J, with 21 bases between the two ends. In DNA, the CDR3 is TGTGCCACCAGTGATCCAAAGCCGGGACCTCAGGGGACAGATACGCAGTATTTT. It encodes CATSDPKPGPQGTDTQYF.

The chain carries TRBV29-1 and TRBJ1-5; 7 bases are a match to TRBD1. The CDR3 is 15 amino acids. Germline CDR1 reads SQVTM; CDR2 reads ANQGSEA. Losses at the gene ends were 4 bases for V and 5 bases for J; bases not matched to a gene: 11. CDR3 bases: TGCAGCGTTGGCGCAGGGGGGAGCGGCGATCAGCCCCAGCATTTT. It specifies CSVGAGGSGDQPQHF.

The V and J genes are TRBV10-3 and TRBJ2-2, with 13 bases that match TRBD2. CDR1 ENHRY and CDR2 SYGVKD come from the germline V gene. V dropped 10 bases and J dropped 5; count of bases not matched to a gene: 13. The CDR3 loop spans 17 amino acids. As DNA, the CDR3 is TGTGCCACTACCGGGACTAGCGGGACAACTCCTACCGGGGAGCTGTTTTTT. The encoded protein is CATTGTSGTTPTGELFF.

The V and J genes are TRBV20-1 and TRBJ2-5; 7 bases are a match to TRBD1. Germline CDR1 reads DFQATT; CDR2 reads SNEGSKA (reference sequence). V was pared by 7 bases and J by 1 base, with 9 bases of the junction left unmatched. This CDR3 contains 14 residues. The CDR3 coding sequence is TGCAGTGTCAGAGAGGGGACAGTCCAAGAGACCCAGTACTTC. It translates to CSVREGTVQETQYF.

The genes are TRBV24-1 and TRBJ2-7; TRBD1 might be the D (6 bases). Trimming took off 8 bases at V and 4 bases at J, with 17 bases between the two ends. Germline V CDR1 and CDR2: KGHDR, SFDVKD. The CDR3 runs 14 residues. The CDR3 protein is CATIEGTPRYEQYF. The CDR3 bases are TGTGCCACCATCGAGGGGACACCCCGGTACGAGCAGTACTTC.

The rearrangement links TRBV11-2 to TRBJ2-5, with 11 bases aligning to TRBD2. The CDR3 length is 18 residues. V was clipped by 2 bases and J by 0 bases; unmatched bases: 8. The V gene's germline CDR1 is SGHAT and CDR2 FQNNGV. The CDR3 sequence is CASSLLTSGNSYQETQYF. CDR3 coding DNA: TGTGCCAGCAGCTTATTGACTAGCGGGAATTCGTACCAAGAGACCCAGTACTTC.

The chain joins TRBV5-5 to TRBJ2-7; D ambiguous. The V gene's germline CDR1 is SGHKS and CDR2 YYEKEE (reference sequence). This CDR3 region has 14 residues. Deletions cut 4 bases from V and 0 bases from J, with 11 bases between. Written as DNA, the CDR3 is TGTGCCAGCAGCGACAATATACTCTCCTACGAGCAGTACTTC. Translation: CASSDNILSYEQYF.

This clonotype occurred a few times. CDR3 coding DNA: TGTGCCAGCAGCTTAGTCAAGAGCAATGAAAAACTGTTTTTT. Its protein product is CASSLVKSNEKLFF. This sequence joins TRBV7-9 and TRBJ1-4; no definite D call. The V and J ends lost 1 base and 5 bases respectively, with 8 bases between them. The germline V gene has CDR1 SEHNR and CDR2 FQNEAQ (reference sequence). The CDR3 spans 14 residues.

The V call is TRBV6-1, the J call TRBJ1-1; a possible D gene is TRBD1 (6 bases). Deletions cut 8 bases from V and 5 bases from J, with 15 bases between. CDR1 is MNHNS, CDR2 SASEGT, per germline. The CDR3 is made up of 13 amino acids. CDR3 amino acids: CASGEDRKTEAFF. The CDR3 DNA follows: TGTGCCAGCGGAGAAGACAGGAAGACTGAAGCTTTCTTT.

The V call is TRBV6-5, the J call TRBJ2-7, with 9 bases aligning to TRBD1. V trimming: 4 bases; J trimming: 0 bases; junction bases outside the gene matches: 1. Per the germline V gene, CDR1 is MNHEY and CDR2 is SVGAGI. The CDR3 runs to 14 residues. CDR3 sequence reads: CASSWTGDSYEQYF. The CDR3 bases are TGTGCCAGCAGTTGGACAGGGGACTCCTACGAGCAGTACTTC.

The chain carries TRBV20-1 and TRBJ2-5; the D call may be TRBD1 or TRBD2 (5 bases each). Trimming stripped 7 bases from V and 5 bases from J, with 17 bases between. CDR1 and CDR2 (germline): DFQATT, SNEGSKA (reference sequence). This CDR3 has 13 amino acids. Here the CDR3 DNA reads TGCAGTGTCGTTGGGGGAGAGGAGGAGACCCAGTACTTC. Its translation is CSVVGGEEETQYF.

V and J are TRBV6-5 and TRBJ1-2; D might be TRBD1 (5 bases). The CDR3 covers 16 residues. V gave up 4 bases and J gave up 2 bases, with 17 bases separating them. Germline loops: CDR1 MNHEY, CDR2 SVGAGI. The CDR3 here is CASSFGGGEFNYGYTF. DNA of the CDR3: TGTGCCAGCAGTTTTGGGGGGGGAGAATTCAACTATGGCTACACCTTC.

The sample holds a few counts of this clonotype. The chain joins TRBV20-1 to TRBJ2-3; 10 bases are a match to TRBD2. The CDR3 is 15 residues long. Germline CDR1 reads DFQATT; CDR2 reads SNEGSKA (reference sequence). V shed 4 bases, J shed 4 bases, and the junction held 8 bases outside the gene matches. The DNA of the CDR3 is TGCAGTGCTATGAAAGCGGGAGGGTACTCAGATACGCAGTATTTT. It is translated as CSAMKAGGYSDTQYF.

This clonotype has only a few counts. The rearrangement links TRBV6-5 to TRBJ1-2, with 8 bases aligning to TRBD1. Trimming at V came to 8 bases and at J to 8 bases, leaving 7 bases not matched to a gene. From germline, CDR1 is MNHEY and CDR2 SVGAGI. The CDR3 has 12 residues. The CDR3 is CASGTGRGGYTF. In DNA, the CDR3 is TGTGCCAGCGGGACAGGAAGAGGCGGCTACACCTTC.

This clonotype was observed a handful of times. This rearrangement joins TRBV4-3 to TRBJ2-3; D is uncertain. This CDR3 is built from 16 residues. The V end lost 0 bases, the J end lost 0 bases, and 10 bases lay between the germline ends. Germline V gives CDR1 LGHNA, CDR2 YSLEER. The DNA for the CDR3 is TGCGCCAGCAGCCAAGATCGGCTTCGCAGCACAGATACGCAGTATTTT. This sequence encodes CASSQDRLRSTDTQYF.

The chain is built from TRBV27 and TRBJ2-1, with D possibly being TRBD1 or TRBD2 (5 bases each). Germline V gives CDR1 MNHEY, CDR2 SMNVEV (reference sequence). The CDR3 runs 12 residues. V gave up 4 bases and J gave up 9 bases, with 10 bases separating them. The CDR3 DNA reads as TGTGCCAGCAGTTCAGTCGGGACTGAGCAGTTCTTC. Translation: CASSSVGTEQFF.

CDR3 protein: CASSWGGGSNQPQHF. The CDR3 nucleotides are TGTGCCAGCAGCTGGGGGGGGGGTAGCAATCAGCCCCAGCATTTT. The chain has TRBV5-5 and TRBJ1-5; possible D gene TRBD1, 5 bases. Looked up from germline, CDR1 is SGHKS and CDR2 is YYEKEE (reference sequence). V was cut by 3 bases and J by 0 bases, with 10 bases left in between. The CDR3 has 15 amino acids.

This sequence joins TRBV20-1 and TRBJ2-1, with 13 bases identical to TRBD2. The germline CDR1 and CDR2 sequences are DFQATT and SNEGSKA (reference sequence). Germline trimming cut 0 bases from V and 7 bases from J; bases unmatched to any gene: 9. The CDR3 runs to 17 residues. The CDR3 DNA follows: TGCAGTGCTAGAGATCTGGGACTAGCGGGATTTCGTAATGAGCAGTTCTTC. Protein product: CSARDLGLAGFRNEQFF.

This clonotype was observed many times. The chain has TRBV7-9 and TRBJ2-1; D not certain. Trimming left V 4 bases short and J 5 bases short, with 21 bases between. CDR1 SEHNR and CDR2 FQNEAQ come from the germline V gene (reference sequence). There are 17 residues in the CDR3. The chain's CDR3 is CASSYRPLRDVDNEQFF. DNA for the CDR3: TGTGCCAGCAGCTACCGCCCGCTAAGGGATGTCGACAATGAGCAGTTCTTC.

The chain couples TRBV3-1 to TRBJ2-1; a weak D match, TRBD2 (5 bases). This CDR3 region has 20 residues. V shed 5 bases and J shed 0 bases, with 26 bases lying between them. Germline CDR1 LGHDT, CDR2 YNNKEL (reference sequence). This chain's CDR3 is CASSTRRGSPNSRSYNEQFF. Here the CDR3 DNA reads TGTGCCAGCAGCACCCGCCGAGGGAGCCCAAATAGCCGCTCCTACAATGAGCAGTTCTTC.

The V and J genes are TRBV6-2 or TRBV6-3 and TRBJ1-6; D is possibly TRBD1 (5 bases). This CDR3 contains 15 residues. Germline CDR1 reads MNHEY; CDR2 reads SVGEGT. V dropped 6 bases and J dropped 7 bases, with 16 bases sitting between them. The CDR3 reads CASSWDGRTNSPLHF. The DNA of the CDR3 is TGTGCCAGCAGCTGGGACGGACGAACAAATTCACCCCTCCACTTT.

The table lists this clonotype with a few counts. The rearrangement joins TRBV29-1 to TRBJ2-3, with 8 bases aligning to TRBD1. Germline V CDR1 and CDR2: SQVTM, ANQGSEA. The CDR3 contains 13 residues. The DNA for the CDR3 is TGCATCCTCACATACAGGGGGGCAGATACGCAGTATTTT. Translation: CILTYRGADTQYF.

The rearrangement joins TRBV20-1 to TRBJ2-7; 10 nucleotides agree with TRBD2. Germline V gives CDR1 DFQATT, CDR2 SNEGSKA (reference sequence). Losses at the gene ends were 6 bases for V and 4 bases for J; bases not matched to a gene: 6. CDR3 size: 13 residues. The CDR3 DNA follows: TGCAGTGCGTCTAGCGGGAGTATGTACGAGCAGTACTTC. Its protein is CSASSGSMYEQYF.

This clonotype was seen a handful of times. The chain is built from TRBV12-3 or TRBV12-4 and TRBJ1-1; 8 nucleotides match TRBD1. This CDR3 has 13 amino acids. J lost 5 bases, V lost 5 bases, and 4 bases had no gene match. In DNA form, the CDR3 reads TGTGCCAGCAGTGCTACAGGGGGGACTGAAGCTTTCTTT. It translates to CASSATGGTEAFF.

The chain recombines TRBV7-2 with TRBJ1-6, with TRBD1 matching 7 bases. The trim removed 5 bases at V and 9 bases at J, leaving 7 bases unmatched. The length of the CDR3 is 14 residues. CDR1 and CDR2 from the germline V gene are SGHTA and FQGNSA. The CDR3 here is CASSAQDRVSPLHF. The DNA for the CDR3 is TGTGCCAGCAGCGCGCAAGACAGGGTTTCACCCCTCCACTTT.

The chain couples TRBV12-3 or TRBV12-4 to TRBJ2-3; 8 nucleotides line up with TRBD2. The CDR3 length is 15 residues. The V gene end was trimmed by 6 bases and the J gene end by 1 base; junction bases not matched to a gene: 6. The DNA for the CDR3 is TGTGCCAGCAGACCCGGGACTAGATGCACAGATACGCAGTATTTT. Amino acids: CASRPGTRCTDTQYF.

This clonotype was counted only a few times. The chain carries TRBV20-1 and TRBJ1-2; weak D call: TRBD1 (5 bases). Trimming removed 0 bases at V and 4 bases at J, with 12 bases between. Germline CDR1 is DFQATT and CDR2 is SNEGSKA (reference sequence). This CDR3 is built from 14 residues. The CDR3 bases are TGCAGTGCTAGAGATAACGGCAGGGTCTATGGCTACACCTTC. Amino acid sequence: CSARDNGRVYGYTF.

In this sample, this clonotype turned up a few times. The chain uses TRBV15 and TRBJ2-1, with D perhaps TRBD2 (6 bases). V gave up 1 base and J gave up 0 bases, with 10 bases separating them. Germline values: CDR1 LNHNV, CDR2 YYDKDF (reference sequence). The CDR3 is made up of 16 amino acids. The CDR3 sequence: CATSRVSGTSYNEQFF. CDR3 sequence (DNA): TGTGCCACCAGCAGAGTTAGCGGAACCTCCTACAATGAGCAGTTCTTC.

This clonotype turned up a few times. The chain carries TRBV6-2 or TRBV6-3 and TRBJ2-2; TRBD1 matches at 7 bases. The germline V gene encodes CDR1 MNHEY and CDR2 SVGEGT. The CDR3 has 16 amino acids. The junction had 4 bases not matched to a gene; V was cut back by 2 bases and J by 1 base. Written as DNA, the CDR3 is TGTGCCAGCAGTTACCTACAGGGGAAGAACACCGGGGAGCTGTTTTTT. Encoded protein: CASSYLQGKNTGELFF.